The 21 T cell receptor beta chains below come from one sample, sequenced in a study of shared clonotypes between healthy human individuals. TCRdb's table, derived via immunoSEQ multiplex PCR, lists solely in-frame clones and lacks some. Here the sample spans roughly 2.6 million clones, roughly 92% being singletons. Specimen: naive CD4+ T cells sorted from blood. Subset specified: CD45RA+ positively selected. The receptors stem from a young man in good health.

Comments on this clone: Additional DNA sequences in this sample encode the identical CDR3. The rearrangement links TRBV6-5 to TRBJ2-7; the D is unclear. This CDR3 region has 14 residues. Germline V gives CDR1 MNHEY, CDR2 SVGAGI. V shed 5 bases and J shed 1 base, with 12 bases lying between them. The CDR3 DNA sequence: TGTGCCAGCAGTCCTCGGACCACTTCCTACGAGCAGTACTTC. Translating it yields CASSPRTTSYEQYF.

For this clone: The same CDR3 also results from other DNA sequences found in this sample. V usage is TRBV27 and J usage is TRBJ2-7, with 11 bases aligning to TRBD1. The length of the CDR3 is 13 residues. Germline CDR1 is MNHEY and CDR2 is SMNVEV (reference sequence). J was trimmed by 4 bases and V by 4 bases; bases with no gene match: 0. The CDR3 region has the DNA TGTGCCAGCAGTTGGGACAGGGGGTACGAGCAGTACTTC. Translation: CASSWDRGYEQYF.

CDR3 sequence reads: CASSLLRGETQYF. In DNA, the CDR3 is TGTGCCAGCAGCTTACTCCGGGGAGAGACCCAGTACTTC. This chain links TRBV7-3 with TRBJ2-5; maybe TRBD2 (5 bases). Trimming pared 2 bases from V and 4 bases from J, leaving 8 bases between. CDR3 length: 13 residues. Per the germline V gene, CDR1 is SGHTA and CDR2 is FQGTGA.

This chain uses TRBV18 with TRBJ1-4; 10 positions agree with TRBD1. This CDR3 has 17 amino acids. CDR1 and CDR2 from the germline V gene are KGHSH and LQKENI. The ends lost 3 bases at V and 5 bases at J; junction bases unmatched: 9. The CDR3 reads CASSPRQGAEMNEKLFF. CDR3 DNA: TGTGCCAGCTCACCGAGACAGGGGGCAGAGATGAATGAAAAACTGTTTTTT.

This sequence joins TRBV9 and TRBJ2-3; tentative D call: TRBD1 (6 bases). Germline assignment: CDR1 SGDLS and CDR2 YYNGEE. V dropped 0 bases and J dropped 0 bases, with 17 bases sitting between them. This CDR3 is built from 18 residues. CDR3 sequence: CASSVGSGQHSSTDTQYF. CDR3 nucleotide sequence: TGTGCCAGCAGCGTAGGTTCCGGACAGCACTCTAGCACAGATACGCAGTATTTT.

The gene calls are TRBV11-2 and TRBJ1-4, with TRBD1 identical over 7 bases. V lost 0 bases, J lost 8 bases, and 12 bases stayed unmatched. This CDR3 comprises 17 residues. Germline V gene data show CDR1 as SGHAT and CDR2 as FQNNGV. The CDR3 sequence is CASSLDGQVRYGEKLFF. CDR3 nucleotide sequence: TGTGCCAGCAGCTTAGATGGACAGGTCCGGTATGGCGAAAAACTGTTTTTT.

The CDR3, as DNA: TGTGCCAGCAGCTTAGATATGACAGGCCAAGAGACCCAGTACTTC. It codes for CASSLDMTGQETQYF. The genes are TRBV11-2 and TRBJ2-5; D perhaps matches TRBD1 (6 bases). From germline, CDR1 is SGHAT and CDR2 FQNNGV. This CDR3 has 15 amino acids. V dropped 0 bases and J dropped 1 base, with 9 bases sitting between them.

This chain links TRBV30 with TRBJ2-1; tentatively, D is TRBD1 (5 bases). Trimming left V 3 bases short and J 0 bases short, with 12 bases between. Germline values: CDR1 GTSNPN, CDR2 SVGIG (reference sequence). CDR3 length equals 15 residues. CDR3 nucleotide sequence: TGTGCCTGGAGCGAACAGGCCAGCTCCTACAATGAGCAGTTCTTC. Translation: CAWSEQASSYNEQFF.

Concerning this clone itself: The sample holds other DNA sequences that translate to the same CDR3. The chain carries TRBV5-1 and TRBJ2-5; 9 bases agree with TRBD2. V dropped 4 bases and J dropped 5; count of bases not matched to a gene: 3. Germline values: CDR1 SGHRS, CDR2 YFSETQ. The CDR3 length is 13 residues. This CDR3 reads CASSSGGSETQYF. In DNA, the CDR3 is TGCGCCAGCAGCAGCGGGGGGTCGGAGACCCAGTACTTC.

With regard to this clone: The same CDR3 can be traced to other DNA sequences in this sample. The chain is built from TRBV9 and TRBJ2-7, with TRBD2 as a possible D gene (6 bases). CDR1 and CDR2 from the germline V gene are SGDLS and YYNGEE. The CDR3 totals 13 residues. V was shortened by 0 bases and J by 7 bases, with 11 bases between the two germline ends. CDR3 nucleotides: TGTGCCAGCAGCGTAGCCGGGGCGGGGGAGCAGTACTTC. Its translation is CASSVAGAGEQYF.

The rearrangement links TRBV4-1 to TRBJ1-1; 9 bases are a match to TRBD1. The J segment lost 4 bases and the V segment lost 5 bases, leaving 5 bases of the junction unmatched. CDR3 length: 14 residues. Germline V gene sequence: CDR1 MGHRA, CDR2 YSYEKL. The CDR3 loop is CASSYRGLGTEAFF. Written as DNA, the CDR3 is TGCGCCAGCAGCTACAGGGGGCTCGGCACTGAAGCTTTCTTT.

The chain combines TRBV2 with TRBJ2-1; D call uncertain. Germline assignment: CDR1 SNHLY and CDR2 FYNNEI. CDR3 length equals 15 residues. V lost 0 bases to trimming and J lost 5 bases, with 11 bases between them. CDR3 amino acids: CASSEAWGTNNEQFF. CDR3 DNA sequence: TGTGCCAGCAGTGAAGCCTGGGGAACAAACAATGAGCAGTTCTTC.

The chain couples TRBV28 to TRBJ1-5; perhaps TRBD1 as D (5 bases). CDR1 and CDR2 (germline): MDHEN, SYDVKM. Between the trimmed V and J ends, which lost 6 bases and 4 bases, there was a span of 16 bases. The CDR3 covers 15 residues. The CDR3 bases are TGTGCCAGCAGCTCAGGGACCACCGGGAATCAGCCCCAGCATTTT. It encodes CASSSGTTGNQPQHF.

The J gene is TRBJ1-3, the V gene TRBV6-1; the D gene is possibly TRBD1 (5 bases). This CDR3 has 13 residues. The V gene lost 11 bases and the J gene lost 0 bases, with 11 bases spanning the gap. Germline CDR1 is MNHNS and CDR2 is SASEGT. The CDR3 sequence is CAGGRSSGNTIYF. The CDR3 coding sequence is TGTGCCGGGGGACGGAGCTCTGGAAACACCATATATTTT.

CDR3 coding DNA: TGTGCCAGCAGTCCGGGGGGAGGAAGGACCTACGAGCAGTACTTC. This codes for CASSPGGGRTYEQYF. V gene TRBV6-5 combines with J gene TRBJ2-7; 7 bases map to TRBD2. J was trimmed by 2 bases and V by 5 bases; bases with no gene match: 9. CDR3 length: 15 residues. The germline CDR1 and CDR2 sequences are MNHEY and SVGAGI.

The chain carries TRBV6-5 and TRBJ2-6; tentatively, D is TRBD1 or TRBD2 (5 bases each). The CDR3 length is 15 residues. The germline V gene has CDR1 MNHEY and CDR2 SVGAGI. Trimming left V 0 bases short and J 3 bases short, with 6 bases between. The CDR3 DNA reads TGTGCCAGCAGTTACTCGGGGGATGGGGCCAACGTCCTGACTTTC. This encodes CASSYSGDGANVLTF.

CDR3: CASILDGSETGELFF. The CDR3 coding sequence is TGCGCCAGCATACTTGACGGGAGTGAAACCGGGGAGCTGTTTTTT. The chain joins TRBV5-1 to TRBJ2-2; possible D gene TRBD2, 6 bases. Per germline, CDR1 SGHRS and CDR2 YFSETQ. The germline V and J ends were trimmed by 6 bases and 5 bases, with 17 bases remaining between them. This CDR3 spans 15 amino acids. The variable domain in full, completed from reference TRBV5-1 and TRBJ2-2, reads KAGVTQTPRYLIKTRGQQVTLSCSPISGHRSVSWYQQTPGQGLQFLFEYFSETQRNKGNFPGRFSGRQFSNSRSEMNVSTLELGDSALYLCASILDGSETGELFFGEGSRLTVL.

The chain links TRBV4-1 to TRBJ2-3; D uncertain. The germline V gene encodes CDR1 MGHRA and CDR2 YSYEKL. The CDR3 loop spans 13 amino acids. V shed 4 bases and J shed 4 bases, with 9 bases lying between them. CDR3 sequence reads: CASSRTLADTQYF. CDR3 coding DNA: TGCGCCAGCAGCCGAACTCTCGCAGATACGCAGTATTTT.

This clone was seen a handful of times. The chain uses TRBV5-1 and TRBJ1-5; the D is unclear. CDR1 and CDR2 from the germline V gene are SGHRS and YFSETQ. Between the trimmed V and J ends, which lost 4 bases and 5 bases, there was a span of 13 bases. The CDR3 length is 14 residues. DNA of the CDR3: TGCGCCAGCAGCCTAAGTGGACTTGATCAGCCCCAGCATTTT. Translated: CASSLSGLDQPQHF.

The chain employs TRBV6-1 and TRBJ1-5, with 8 bases aligning to TRBD1. With V trimmed by 2 bases and J by 2 bases, 11 bases remained unmatched. The CDR3 contains 18 residues. Germline V CDR1 and CDR2: MNHNS, SASEGT. The CDR3 loop is CASSEFKRTGNGNQPQHF. The DNA for the CDR3 is TGTGCCAGCAGTGAATTTAAGAGGACAGGGAATGGCAATCAGCCCCAGCATTTT.

Comment on this clone: Different DNA sequences within this sample yield the same CDR3. The chain recombines TRBV2 with TRBJ2-3; 7 nucleotides agree with TRBD1. The CDR3 extends over 13 amino acids. V lost 8 bases and J lost 1; bases outside the gene matches: 3. Per the germline V gene, CDR1 is SNHLY and CDR2 is FYNNEI. CDR3 region: CASGGQGTDTQYF. The CDR3, as DNA: TGTGCCAGCGGTGGACAGGGCACAGATACGCAGTATTTT.